Following are 18 T cell receptor beta chains from one sample sequenced in a study of glioma-infiltrating T cells after dendritic cell vaccination. Only in-frame clones appear in the TCRdb table, and some are missing; sequencing was by immunoSEQ multiplex PCR. Here the sample spans 55,000 to 75,000 clones, about four fifths being singletons. Specimen: blood, collected before dendritic cell vaccination. These receptors all come from a human donor with glioblastoma.

V usage is TRBV5-1 and J usage is TRBJ2-1; 12 bases line up with TRBD2. V lost 4 bases and J lost 7; bases outside the gene matches: 9. CDR1 SGHRS and CDR2 YFSETQ come from the germline V gene. The CDR3 extends over 16 amino acids. The CDR3 protein is CASSAMTSGGSNEQFF. As DNA, the CDR3 is TGCGCCAGCAGCGCCATGACTAGCGGGGGATCGAATGAGCAGTTCTTC. The full variable domain, with the rest looked up from reference TRBV5-1 and TRBJ2-1, is KAGVTQTPRYLIKTRGQQVTLSCSPISGHRSVSWYQQTPGQGLQFLFEYFSETQRNKGNFPGRFSGRQFSNSRSEMNVSTLELGDSALYLCASSAMTSGGSNEQFFGPGTRLTVL.

The V call is TRBV4-2, the J call TRBJ1-1; no firm D call. Between the trimmed V and J ends, which lost 0 bases and 3 bases, there was a span of 11 bases. Germline CDR1 and CDR2: LGHNA and YNFKEQ. The CDR3 is 15 residues long. The CDR3 loop reads CASSQDGGSDTEAFF. The DNA of the CDR3 is TGTGCCAGCAGCCAAGATGGCGGGTCGGACACTGAAGCTTTCTTT.

The rearrangement uses TRBV6-1 and TRBJ2-7; TRBD1 matches 10 bases. The germline V gene encodes CDR1 MNHNS and CDR2 SASEGT. The CDR3 runs 13 residues. Trimming removed 8 bases from V and 9 bases from J; junction bases left unmatched: 10. The DNA of the CDR3 is TGTGCCAGCGGCCGGGACAGGGGTTTAGGGCAGTACTTC. Its protein is CASGRDRGLGQYF.

This clone was counted between two and nine times. This chain links TRBV6-5 with TRBJ1-1; 7 nucleotides agree with TRBD1. CDR1 is MNHEY, CDR2 SVGAGI, per germline. The CDR3 is made up of 13 amino acids. Germline trimming cut 5 bases from V and 8 bases from J; bases unmatched to any gene: 8. This CDR3 reads CASSDRASEEAFF. In nucleotides, the CDR3 is TGTGCCAGCAGTGACAGGGCTTCGGAAGAAGCTTTCTTT.

V usage is TRBV5-1 and J usage is TRBJ1-2; 12 bases are a match to TRBD1. V lost 4 bases to trimming and J lost 7 bases; unmatched junction nucleotides: 5. CDR3 length: 14 residues. Germline lookup yields CDR1 SGHRS and CDR2 YFSETQ. This chain's CDR3 is CASSGTGGQLGYTF. CDR3 DNA sequence: TGCGCCAGCAGCGGGACAGGGGGCCAGCTTGGCTACACCTTC.

This chain joins TRBV29-1 and TRBJ1-1, with D maybe TRBD1 (5 bases). Germline V CDR1 and CDR2: SQVTM, ANQGSEA. The CDR3 is 13 amino acids. Trimming removed 6 bases from V and 5 bases from J, with 16 bases in between. The DNA for the CDR3 is TGCAGCGTAAAAACCCCCGGGGGGACTGAAGCTTTCTTT. Its translation is CSVKTPGGTEAFF.

The CDR3, as DNA: TGTGCCAGCAGCGAACCGGGACTAGCGTCGCAGTACTTC. It is translated as CASSEPGLASQYF. The rearrangement uses TRBV7-9 and TRBJ2-7, with 10 bases matching TRBD2. CDR1 is SEHNR and CDR2 is FQNEAQ in the germline V gene (reference sequence). The CDR3 has 13 amino acids. The trim removed 5 bases at V and 9 bases at J, leaving 7 bases unmatched.

The rearrangement joins TRBV6-5 to TRBJ2-7, with D unclear. The CDR3 has 11 amino acids. The V gene's germline CDR1 is MNHEY and CDR2 SVGAGI. Deletions cut 6 bases from V and 3 bases from J, with 6 bases between. The CDR3: CASSNSYEQYF. CDR3 nucleotide sequence: TGTGCCAGCAGCAACAGCTACGAGCAGTACTTC.

The rearrangement joins TRBV15 to TRBJ2-5; D not resolved. The germline CDR1 and CDR2 sequences are LNHNV and YYDKDF (reference sequence). The CDR3 totals 15 residues. Trimming removed 0 bases at V and 1 base at J, with 9 bases between. Here the CDR3 DNA reads TGTGCCACCAGCAGAGATCTAATGGTCCAAGAGACCCAGTACTTC. Its protein product is CATSRDLMVQETQYF.

This clone was observed once. The CDR3 reads CASSIGLAGGSWDEQFF. The CDR3 DNA reads as TGTGCCAGTAGTATAGGACTAGCGGGGGGTTCCTGGGATGAGCAGTTCTTC. The chain combines TRBV19 with TRBJ2-1; 13 positions match TRBD2. The CDR3 spans 17 residues. Germline values: CDR1 LNHDA, CDR2 SQIVND (reference sequence). V gave up 1 base and J gave up 8 bases; unmatched junction bases: 8.

This clone was observed once. The V gene is TRBV7-9, the J gene TRBJ2-7, with TRBD1 as a possible D gene (6 bases). CDR3 size: 17 residues. Between the trimmed V and J ends, which lost 5 bases and 7 bases, there was a span of 27 bases. From germline, CDR1 is SEHNR and CDR2 FQNEAQ (reference sequence). CDR3 sequence reads: CASSPKGDQIDPGEQYF. Here the CDR3 DNA reads TGTGCCAGCAGCCCCAAGGGGGACCAGATAGACCCAGGGGAGCAGTACTTC.

The chain uses TRBV6-1 and TRBJ1-2, with 9 bases matching TRBD1. After removal of 3 bases from V and 9 bases from J, the junction contained 8 bases not matched to a gene. The CDR3 extends over 14 amino acids. Germline V gene sequence: CDR1 MNHNS, CDR2 SASEGT. This chain's CDR3 is CASSEGGQGISYTF. In DNA, the CDR3 is TGTGCCAGCAGTGAGGGGGGACAGGGTATAAGCTACACCTTC.

V usage is TRBV4-2 and J usage is TRBJ1-3; D call uncertain. The V gene's germline CDR1 is LGHNA and CDR2 YNFKEQ. CDR3 length: 16 amino acids. Deletions cut 0 bases from V and 0 bases from J, with 9 bases between. The CDR3 spells CASSQDSAASGNTIYF. DNA for the CDR3: TGTGCCAGCAGCCAAGATTCGGCGGCCTCTGGAAACACCATATATTTT.

The sample holds one count of this clone. J is TRBJ1-5 and V is TRBV4-2; possibly TRBD1 for D (6 bases). The CDR3 consists of 16 residues. V was clipped by 2 bases and J by 4 bases, with 15 bases between them. The germline V gene has CDR1 LGHNA and CDR2 YNFKEQ. The CDR3 is CASSQRLDSENQPQHF. CDR3 DNA: TGTGCCAGCAGCCAACGCTTGGACAGCGAGAATCAGCCCCAGCATTTT.

V gene TRBV7-3 combines with J gene TRBJ1-2; 9 bases fit TRBD1. The CDR3 is 15 residues long. Germline CDR1 is SGHTA and CDR2 is FQGTGA. V shed 1 base, J shed 3 bases, and the junction held 3 bases outside the gene matches. The CDR3 DNA is TGTGCCAGCAGCTTAAACAGGGGGCAGGACTATGGCTACACCTTC. It codes for CASSLNRGQDYGYTF.

This clone is a singleton in its sample. The rearrangement joins TRBV11-2 to TRBJ1-1; 7 positions agree with TRBD1. CDR1 SGHAT and CDR2 FQNNGV come from the germline V gene. This CDR3 has 15 residues. V lost 0 bases to trimming and J lost 12 bases; unmatched junction nucleotides: 13. The CDR3 sequence is CASSLDGRQGSASFF. The CDR3 DNA follows: TGTGCCAGCAGCTTAGATGGGAGACAGGGTAGTGCGTCTTTCTTT.

This clone has just one count. V is TRBV30 and J is TRBJ1-2; the match to TRBD1 covers 8 bases. This CDR3 spans 13 amino acids. Germline V gene lookup returns CDR1 GTSNPN and CDR2 SVGIG (reference sequence). Trimming removed 2 bases from V and 8 bases from J; junction bases left unmatched: 7. CDR3 loop: CAWSSGQGRGYTF. CDR3 nucleotides: TGTGCCTGGAGTTCCGGACAGGGTAGAGGCTACACCTTC. The full variable domain, rest sourced from reference TRBV30 and TRBJ1-2, is SQTIHQWPATLVQPVGSPLSLECTVEGTSNPNLYWYRQAAGRGLQLLFYSVGIGQISSEVPQNLSASRPQDRQFILSSKKLLLSDSGFYLCAWSSGQGRGYTFGSGTRLTVV.

The rearrangement uses TRBV5-4 and TRBJ2-5, with D possibly being TRBD2 (5 bases). Germline loops: CDR1 SGHNT, CDR2 YYREEE (reference sequence). The V end lost 4 bases, the J end lost 2 bases, and 12 bases lay between the germline ends. The CDR3 covers 14 residues. The DNA of the CDR3 is TGTGCCAGCAGCACCGGACTGTTACAAGAGACCCAGTACTTC. Its protein is CASSTGLLQETQYF.